This T cell receptor (beta chain) emerged from a study of blood T cells in healthy people across ages. There are a few counts of this clonotype. For the second PCR, which ran for about 6 to 11 cycles, a sample-barcoded 5' primer and a J-beta primer mix were used. TCRdb itself ran the 5' RACE reads through MiXCR, one entry per CDR3 protein. The sample carries 1.5 million to 2 million distinct CDR3 sequences, more than 35% recorded once. The TCR originated in a human donor in good health. Sequences were obtained from blood.

The CDR3, as DNA: TGTGCCACCGGGGGACACCCTCAATACAATGAGCAGTTCTTC. It is translated as CATGGHPQYNEQFF. J is TRBJ2-1 and V is TRBV24-1; maybe TRBD1 (6 bases). The CDR3 is 14 residues long. V lost 9 bases and J lost 4, with 15 bases in between. Germline loops: CDR1 KGHDR, CDR2 SFDVKD.